The 13 T cell receptor beta chains given below trace back to one sample, sequenced in a study of blood T cell repertoires in COVID-19. Sequencing used immunoSEQ multiplex PCR; TCRdb keeps in-frame clones, though not all of them. The table has fewer than 200,000 clones, less than 90% seen once. Sequencing input: peripheral blood. Every receptor here comes from a man aged 55 to 70 with acute or convalescent COVID-19.

The chain employs TRBV3-1 (or the pseudogene TRBV3-2) and TRBJ1-5; 11 bases are shared with TRBD1. CDR3 length equals 16 residues. From germline, CDR1 is LGHDT and CDR2 YNNKEL (reference sequence). V gave up 4 bases and J gave up 5 bases; unmatched junction bases: 7. The DNA for the CDR3 is TGTGCCAGCAGCCCCGCGGACAGGGGGCGCGATCAGCCCCAGCATTTT. Residues: CASSPADRGRDQPQHF.

This chain connects TRBV11-3 to TRBJ1-1; D is unresolved. CDR1 is SGHNT, CDR2 YENEEA, per germline. This CDR3 contains 12 residues. Trimming removed 4 bases at V and 0 bases at J, with 3 bases between. The chain's CDR3 is CASSYMNTEAFF. The CDR3 DNA follows: TGTGCCAGCAGCTACATGAACACTGAAGCTTTCTTT.

This chain uses TRBV5-1 with TRBJ2-5; 9 nucleotides match TRBD1. The CDR3 consists of 15 residues. Trimming removed 4 bases from V and 5 bases from J; junction bases left unmatched: 9. Germline values: CDR1 SGHRS, CDR2 YFSETQ. The CDR3 region has the DNA TGCGCCAGCAGCCCCGGGACAGGGTTTACGGAGACCCAGTACTTC. This encodes CASSPGTGFTETQYF.

The chain combines TRBV6-5 with TRBJ2-5; TRBD1 agrees at 8 bases. The CDR3 loop spans 15 amino acids. V trimming: 5 bases; J trimming: 10 bases; junction bases outside the gene matches: 15. Germline assignment: CDR1 MNHEY and CDR2 SVGAGI. CDR3 nucleotide sequence: TGTGCCAGCAGTCTACGCAGGGGGCCCTCGATAGGCCAGTACTTC. Its protein product is CASSLRRGPSIGQYF.

This sequence joins TRBV7-8 and TRBJ1-5; no clear D gene. The CDR3 contains 15 residues. Germline V gene data show CDR1 as SGHVS and CDR2 as FQNEAQ. With 1 base removed from V and 3 bases from J, the gap between germline ends came to 10 bases. In DNA form, the CDR3 reads TGTGCCAGCAGCTTAGTCATGGGAGTCAATCAGCCCCAGCATTTT. Residues: CASSLVMGVNQPQHF.

This clone was seen a handful of times. V usage is TRBV19 and J usage is TRBJ1-5, with 7 bases lining up with TRBD1. CDR3 length: 16 amino acids. Germline V gives CDR1 LNHDA, CDR2 SQIVND (reference sequence). V was clipped by 1 base and J by 0 bases; unmatched bases: 3. The CDR3 sequence: CASSIGGQVSNQPQHF. The CDR3 coding sequence is TGTGCCAGTAGTATAGGCGGACAGGTTAGCAATCAGCCCCAGCATTTT.

V is TRBV5-4 and J is TRBJ2-5; D is undetermined. The CDR3 covers 13 residues. Germline CDR1 SGHNT, CDR2 YYREEE (reference sequence). Trimming removed 0 bases from V and 3 bases from J, with 6 bases in between. The CDR3 DNA reads TGTGCCAGCAGCTTGGGTAGTGAAGAGACCCAGTACTTC. Its protein is CASSLGSEETQYF.

This chain connects TRBV27 to TRBJ1-5; the match to TRBD1 covers 7 bases. The V gene's germline CDR1 is MNHEY and CDR2 SMNVEV (reference sequence). The CDR3 length is 12 residues. The V gene end was trimmed by 5 bases and the J gene end by 6 bases; junction bases not matched to a gene: 1. The CDR3 region is CASSDRAQPQHF. The CDR3 DNA reads TGTGCCAGCAGTGACAGGGCTCAGCCCCAGCATTTT.

The chain carries TRBV2 and TRBJ2-5, with no clear D. The CDR3 has 13 amino acids. Germline V gives CDR1 SNHLY, CDR2 FYNNEI. V was shortened by 5 bases and J by 5 bases, with 12 bases between the two germline ends. CDR3 in DNA: TGTGCCAGCAGTTCCGAGACTGGGGAGACCCAGTACTTC. Residues: CASSSETGETQYF.

V and J are TRBV19 and TRBJ1-1; 8 nucleotides match TRBD1. This CDR3 has 15 amino acids. V was clipped by 5 bases and J by 3 bases; unmatched bases: 8. Germline V gives CDR1 LNHDA, CDR2 SQIVND (reference sequence). The CDR3 loop reads CASSFAQGAYTEAFF. The CDR3 DNA follows: TGTGCCAGTAGTTTTGCTCAGGGGGCTTACACTGAAGCTTTCTTT.

V gene TRBV15 combines with J gene TRBJ1-5; 11 bases agree with TRBD1. The CDR3 extends over 18 amino acids. The ends lost 3 bases at V and 6 bases at J; junction bases unmatched: 13. The germline CDR1 and CDR2 sequences are LNHNV and YYDKDF (reference sequence). CDR3: CATSSPNVGDRGTQPQHF. The CDR3 DNA is TGTGCCACCAGCAGTCCGAATGTCGGGGACAGGGGGACTCAGCCCCAGCATTTT.

V usage is TRBV2 and J usage is TRBJ1-2; D gene uncertain. V lost 3 bases, J lost 5 bases, and 7 bases lay in between. CDR3 length equals 12 residues. From germline, CDR1 is SNHLY and CDR2 FYNNEI. CDR3 coding DNA: TGTGCCAGCAGTGACCCGGGATATGGCTACACCTTC. It yields the protein CASSDPGYGYTF.

This clone has only a few counts. Written as DNA, the CDR3 is TGTGCCATCAGTGGCCCCGGGGAGGGGAACTATGGCTACACCTTC. Its translation: CAISGPGEGNYGYTF. The V and J genes are TRBV10-3 and TRBJ1-2, with D perhaps TRBD1 (5 bases). Germline values: CDR1 ENHRY, CDR2 SYGVKD. This CDR3 has 15 residues. V lost 4 bases to trimming and J lost 2 bases, with 14 bases between them.